These 22 T cell receptor beta chains were all obtained from the same sample, sequenced in a study of control samples from healthy donors and cancer patients. Profiling relied on immunoSEQ multiplex PCR, and the TCRdb table lists in-frame clones only, not all of them. The sample includes some 95,000 clones, 88% of them seen just once. The sample comprised blood. The receptors derive from a young man in good health.

The chain recombines TRBV13 with TRBJ2-4, with D perhaps assigned TRBD1 or TRBD2 (6 bases each). The CDR3 extends over 16 amino acids. V lost 1 base and J 0 bases, leaving 10 bases between the germline ends. Germline CDR1 is PRHDT and CDR2 is FYEKMQ (reference sequence). CDR3 bases: TGTGCCAGCAGCTTAGAGGGGGGTCTAGCCAAAAACATTCAGTACTTC. Protein: CASSLEGGLAKNIQYF.

The V and J genes are TRBV7-9 and TRBJ1-3; unclear D gene. The germline V and J ends were trimmed by 6 bases and 3 bases, with 0 bases remaining between them. The CDR3 sequence is 10 residues long. CDR1 is SEHNR, CDR2 FQNEAQ, per germline (reference sequence). The CDR3 region is CASSGNTIYF. Here the CDR3 DNA reads TGTGCCAGCAGTGGAAACACCATATATTTT.

A remark on this clone: The limits of the CDR3 on the DNA are not certain, so only TCRdb's listed CDR3 is given. The chain has TRBV30 and TRBJ2-7. Germline V gives CDR1 GTSNPN, CDR2 SVGIG (reference sequence). From its first to its last residue, the CDR3 has 10 amino acids. CDR3 sequence reads: CAWAKGTHNF.

This chain links TRBV5-4 with TRBJ2-7; 10 nucleotides line up with TRBD1. CDR1 and CDR2 from the germline V gene are SGHNT and YYREEE (reference sequence). V dropped 3 bases and J dropped 3; count of bases not matched to a gene: 6. CDR3 length: 15 amino acids. The DNA for the CDR3 is TGTGCCAGCAGCTACACCGGGACAGGGGACTACGAGCAGTACTTC. Translating it yields CASSYTGTGDYEQYF.

This clone came up once. The chain uses TRBV7-9 and TRBJ2-7; 12 bases line up with TRBD2. The V gene end was trimmed by 5 bases and the J gene end by 3 bases; junction bases not matched to a gene: 14. The V gene's germline CDR1 is SEHNR and CDR2 FQNEAQ (reference sequence). The CDR3 extends over 18 amino acids. The CDR3 is CASSPRLAGVTGRYEQYF. CDR3 coding DNA: TGTGCCAGCAGCCCAAGACTAGCGGGAGTTACGGGTCGCTACGAGCAGTACTTC. The entire variable domain, with the rest obtained from reference TRBV7-9 and TRBJ2-7, is as follows: DTGVSQNPRHKITKRGQNVTFRCDPISEHNRLYWYRQTLGQGPEFLTYFQNEAQLEKSRLLSDRFSAERPKGSFSTLEIQRTEQGDSAMYLCASSPRLAGVTGRYEQYFGPGTRLTVT.

The rearrangement links TRBV4-3 to TRBJ2-7; 8 nucleotides line up with TRBD1. With 4 bases clipped from V and 4 bases from J, the junction kept 6 bases outside the gene matches. The CDR3 spans 14 residues. Germline CDR1 reads LGHNA; CDR2 reads YSLEER. In DNA, the CDR3 is TGCGCCAGCAGCCTCGGGACAGGTCCGTACGAGCAGTACTTC. It codes for CASSLGTGPYEQYF.

The V call is TRBV2, the J call TRBJ2-1; 9 nucleotides align to TRBD2. CDR3 length equals 16 residues. Germline V lookup: CDR1 SNHLY, CDR2 FYNNEI. The V segment lost 3 bases and the J segment 2 bases; nucleotides outside the gene matches: 5. The CDR3 coding sequence is TGTGCCAGCAGTGACCCCCTAGCGGGGACCTACAATGAGCAGTTCTTC. This encodes CASSDPLAGTYNEQFF.

The chain recombines TRBV29-1 with TRBJ2-7; 16 nucleotides line up with TRBD2. Unmatched junction bases numbered 12, after V lost 6 bases and J lost 7 bases. The CDR3 consists of 16 residues. Germline loops: CDR1 SQVTM, CDR2 ANQGSEA. DNA for the CDR3: TGCAGCGTCATACCGGGACTAGCGGGAGGGCCGGGGGAGCAGTACTTC. Translated, it gives CSVIPGLAGGPGEQYF.

The chain is built from TRBV5-1 and TRBJ2-3, with D unclear. The V and J ends lost 2 bases and 0 bases respectively, with 13 bases between them. The CDR3 covers 16 residues. Per the germline V gene, CDR1 is SGHRS and CDR2 is YFSETQ. CDR3 residues: CASSLRDPRSTDTQYF. DNA for the CDR3: TGCGCCAGCAGCTTAAGGGATCCCCGAAGCACAGATACGCAGTATTTT.

The chain employs TRBV6-5 and TRBJ2-6, with D possibly being TRBD2 (6 bases). The V and J ends lost 3 bases and 3 bases respectively, with 12 bases between them. CDR3 length equals 16 residues. The germline V gene encodes CDR1 MNHEY and CDR2 SVGAGI. In DNA, the CDR3 is TGTGCCAGCAGTTATTCGGGGGTCGGTGGGGCCAACGTCCTGACTTTC. Translation gives CASSYSGVGGANVLTF.

The rearrangement uses TRBV27 and TRBJ2-7; possibly TRBD2 for D (5 bases). The length of the CDR3 is 13 residues. The germline CDR1 and CDR2 sequences are MNHEY and SMNVEV (reference sequence). V lost 6 bases, J lost 4 bases, and 13 bases lay in between. CDR3 DNA: TGTGCCAGCAGCACCCTAGCCAGTTACGAGCAGTACTTC. Its translation: CASSTLASYEQYF.

The rearrangement joins TRBV5-1 to TRBJ1-1, with 8 nucleotides matching TRBD1. Trimming removed 0 bases from V and 8 bases from J; junction bases left unmatched: 0. The germline CDR1 and CDR2 sequences are SGHRS and YFSETQ. CDR3 size: 12 residues. The CDR3 DNA sequence: TGCGCCAGCAGCTTGGGACAGGGGGAAGCTTTCTTT. It yields the protein CASSLGQGEAFF.

The V gene is TRBV7-9, the J gene TRBJ1-1; D possibly corresponds to TRBD1 (6 bases). The CDR3 length is 15 residues. Trimming took off 5 bases at V and 5 bases at J, with 18 bases between the two ends. Germline V gene lookup returns CDR1 SEHNR and CDR2 FQNEAQ (reference sequence). CDR3 sequence (DNA): TGTGCCAGCAGCCCCGGGATAGGGGGAGAGACTGAAGCTTTCTTT. Amino acid sequence: CASSPGIGGETEAFF.

CDR3 sequence: CASSPGPAGRETQYF. The DNA of the CDR3 is TGCGCCAGCAGCCCCGGCCCCGCGGGTAGGGAGACCCAGTACTTC. V gene TRBV4-1 combines with J gene TRBJ2-5; possible D gene TRBD2, 5 bases. V was shortened by 4 bases and J by 5 bases, with 17 bases between the two germline ends. The CDR3 loop spans 15 amino acids. Looked up from germline, CDR1 is MGHRA and CDR2 is YSYEKL.

The J gene is TRBJ1-1, the V gene TRBV4-2, with D possibly being TRBD1 (5 bases). This CDR3 region has 14 residues. Germline V gene data show CDR1 as LGHNA and CDR2 as YNFKEQ. Trimming removed 0 bases at V and 4 bases at J, with 9 bases between. The CDR3 spells CASSQESGGTEAFF. The CDR3, as DNA: TGTGCCAGCAGCCAAGAATCCGGGGGCACTGAAGCTTTCTTT.

J is TRBJ1-3 and V is TRBV7-2, with D perhaps TRBD1 (5 bases). V lost 5 bases to trimming and J lost 0 bases, with 14 bases between them. Germline CDR1 reads SGHTA; CDR2 reads FQGNSA. The CDR3 is 16 residues long. CDR3 amino acids: CASSPGTVSSGNTIYF. DNA of the CDR3: TGTGCCAGCAGCCCGGGGACGGTTAGCTCTGGAAACACCATATATTTT.

This chain links TRBV6-5 with TRBJ1-3, with a possible D match to TRBD1 (5 bases). Germline V gene data show CDR1 as MNHEY and CDR2 as SVGAGI. Deletions cut 8 bases from V and 3 bases from J, with 17 bases between. This CDR3 region has 15 residues. The CDR3 bases are TGTGCCAGCCGACGGGGCCCCAGCAGTGGAAACACCATATATTTT. This gives the protein CASRRGPSSGNTIYF.

The genes are TRBV27 and TRBJ2-4; possibly TRBD1 for D (6 bases). The CDR3 runs to 13 residues. Trimming cost V 3 bases and J 6 bases, with 9 bases left between them. Germline V lookup: CDR1 MNHEY, CDR2 SMNVEV (reference sequence). Here the CDR3 reads CASSLGAPNIQYF. Written as DNA, the CDR3 is TGTGCCAGCAGTTTGGGGGCACCAAACATTCAGTACTTC.

The V and J genes are TRBV24-1 and TRBJ1-5, with D possibly TRBD1 on 5 matching bases. The length of the CDR3 is 14 residues. Trimming removed 6 bases at V and 2 bases at J, with 10 bases between. Germline V gene data show CDR1 as KGHDR and CDR2 as SFDVKD. CDR3 DNA sequence: TGTGCCACCAGTCAGGGTTATGGCAATCAGCCCCAGCATTTT. Its protein is CATSQGYGNQPQHF.

The rearrangement joins TRBV5-1 to TRBJ2-1; D possibly corresponds to TRBD2 (6 bases). Germline V gene sequence: CDR1 SGHRS, CDR2 YFSETQ. Deletions cut 4 bases from V and 0 bases from J, with 14 bases between. The CDR3 is 16 residues long. CDR3 amino acids: CASSRDGGSSYNEQFF. In DNA form, the CDR3 reads TGCGCCAGCAGCCGCGATGGGGGGAGCTCCTACAATGAGCAGTTCTTC.

V gene TRBV9 combines with J gene TRBJ2-2; 7 nucleotides agree with TRBD2. V trimming: 4 bases; J trimming: 1 base; junction bases outside the gene matches: 7. Germline assignment: CDR1 SGDLS and CDR2 YYNGEE. CDR3 length: 16 amino acids. The CDR3 sequence: CASSLGREGNTGELFF. CDR3 DNA sequence: TGTGCCAGCAGCTTAGGCAGGGAGGGGAACACCGGGGAGCTGTTTTTT.

The chain couples TRBV7-9 to TRBJ2-2; D is possibly TRBD2 (6 bases). Trimming cost V 4 bases and J 0 bases, with 9 bases left between them. The CDR3 is made up of 15 amino acids. Germline V CDR1 and CDR2: SEHNR, FQNEAQ (reference sequence). The CDR3 loop reads CASSSRLANTGELFF. The CDR3 DNA sequence: TGTGCCAGCAGCTCACGACTAGCGAACACCGGGGAGCTGTTTTTT.